These 28 T cell receptor beta chains share one sample of origin, sequenced in a study of shared clonotypes between healthy human individuals. TCRdb's copy holds only in-frame clones and misses some; the assay was immunoSEQ multiplex PCR. The data hold some 1,600,000 clones, with approximately 98% observed a single time. The source material was naive CD4+ T cells sorted from blood. Described subset: CD45RA+ positively selected. The receptors originated from a man aged 25-40 years in good health.

This clone occurred once. Within the sample, other DNA sequences also encode this same CDR3. This chain joins TRBV19 and TRBJ1-2; D gene uncertain. CDR1 is LNHDA and CDR2 is SQIVND in the germline V gene (reference sequence). V dropped 3 bases and J dropped 2 bases, with 7 bases sitting between them. This CDR3 contains 13 residues. CDR3 amino acids: CASSIGRNYGYTF. Here the CDR3 DNA reads TGTGCCAGTAGTATCGGACGAAACTATGGCTACACCTTC.

The genes are TRBV4-2 and TRBJ2-1; D not certain. V lost 0 bases, J lost 9 bases, and 12 bases lay in between. This CDR3 comprises 14 residues. Germline CDR1 LGHNA, CDR2 YNFKEQ. CDR3 sequence reads: CASSQDGSFTEQFF. DNA for the CDR3: TGTGCCAGCAGCCAAGATGGAAGTTTCACTGAGCAGTTCTTC.

The rearrangement links TRBV7-9 to TRBJ1-5; maybe TRBD1 (5 bases). The CDR3 has 15 residues. Trimming took 1 base from V and 6 from J, leaving 13 bases between them. CDR1 is SEHNR, CDR2 FQNEAQ, per germline (reference sequence). DNA for the CDR3: TGTGCCAGCAGCTTAGTGGGGGGGAATGGTCAGCCCCAGCATTTT. This codes for CASSLVGGNGQPQHF.

The V gene is TRBV5-6, the J gene TRBJ2-5, with D possibly being TRBD2 (5 bases). Germline V gene sequence: CDR1 SGHDT, CDR2 YYEEEE. V was clipped by 4 bases and J by 3 bases, with 19 bases between them. The length of the CDR3 is 16 residues. This CDR3 is CASSQEVWGAKETQYF. CDR3 DNA: TGTGCCAGCAGCCAGGAGGTATGGGGAGCCAAAGAGACCCAGTACTTC.

The rearrangement joins TRBV6-1 to TRBJ1-2; perhaps TRBD1 as D (6 bases). V lost 2 bases to trimming and J lost 9 bases, with 16 bases between them. Germline loops: CDR1 MNHNS, CDR2 SASEGT. The CDR3 loop spans 14 amino acids. The CDR3 coding sequence is TGTGCCAGCAGTGAATGGGGGGCCGGATCAAGCTACACCTTC. Translating gives CASSEWGAGSSYTF.

The V gene is TRBV9, the J gene TRBJ2-6; 12 bases are a match to TRBD2. Germline V gives CDR1 SGDLS, CDR2 YYNGEE. J gave up 4 bases and V 0 bases, and 8 bases lay outside the gene matches. The CDR3 contains 19 residues. CDR3 loop: CASSVGLAGVGTGANVLTF. CDR3 DNA sequence: TGTGCCAGCAGCGTAGGACTAGCGGGAGTCGGTACCGGGGCCAACGTCCTGACTTTC.

V and J are TRBV5-1 and TRBJ2-1; 15 nucleotides line up with TRBD2. The CDR3 has 15 amino acids. The germline CDR1 and CDR2 sequences are SGHRS and YFSETQ. With V trimmed by 5 bases and J by 9 bases, 6 bases remained unmatched. The CDR3 reads CASSPGTSGRLEQFF. CDR3 nucleotides: TGCGCCAGCAGTCCCGGGACTAGCGGGAGGCTTGAGCAGTTCTTC. Based on the CDR3 plus reference TRBV5-1 and TRBJ2-1, the full variable domain is KAGVTQTPRYLIKTRGQQVTLSCSPISGHRSVSWYQQTPGQGLQFLFEYFSETQRNKGNFPGRFSGRQFSNSRSEMNVSTLELGDSALYLCASSPGTSGRLEQFFGPGTRLTVL.

This clone was observed a handful of times. CDR3 loop: CASSGIDRDRSSYEQYF. DNA for the CDR3: TGTGCCAGCAGTGGCATAGACCGGGACAGGAGCTCCTACGAGCAGTACTTC. The chain is built from TRBV6-1 and TRBJ2-7, with 8 positions matching TRBD1. The V gene's germline CDR1 is MNHNS and CDR2 SASEGT. Trimming cost V 4 bases and J 0 bases; bases outside gene matches: 11. The CDR3 covers 17 residues.

The chain has TRBV19 and TRBJ2-7; possible D gene TRBD2, 5 bases. V lost 5 bases, J lost 6 bases, and 20 bases lay in between. This CDR3 spans 15 amino acids. The germline V gene has CDR1 LNHDA and CDR2 SQIVND (reference sequence). The CDR3 DNA follows: TGTGCCAGTAGTTCGCCGGGAAATAAGCTCTCCGAGCAGTACTTC. It yields the protein CASSSPGNKLSEQYF. The variable domain in full, with the rest retrieved from reference TRBV19 and TRBJ2-7, is DGGITQSPKYLFRKEGQNVTLSCEQNLNHDAMYWYRQDPGQGLRLIYYSQIVNDFQKGDIAEGYSVSREKKESFPLTVTSAQKNPTAFYLCASSSPGNKLSEQYFGPGTRLTVT.

V and J are TRBV5-4 and TRBJ2-7; 8 nucleotides agree with TRBD1. Per the germline V gene, CDR1 is SGHNT and CDR2 is YYREEE (reference sequence). V was clipped by 1 base and J by 5 bases; unmatched bases: 5. The CDR3 covers 14 residues. CDR3 region: CASSLYGTGDEQYF. The DNA of the CDR3 is TGTGCCAGCAGCTTGTACGGGACAGGTGACGAGCAGTACTTC.

The gene calls are TRBV5-6 and TRBJ1-1; D perhaps matches TRBD1 (5 bases). There are 13 residues in the CDR3. V lost 3 bases and J 8 bases, leaving 14 bases between the germline ends. Germline CDR1 is SGHDT and CDR2 is YYEEEE. The CDR3 nucleotides are TGTGCCAGCAGCTCGGACTCGACAGCCGAAGCTTTCTTT. It codes for CASSSDSTAEAFF.

About this clone itself: Other DNA sequences from this sample encode an identical CDR3 as well. This rearrangement joins TRBV5-4 to TRBJ2-1; D possibly corresponds to TRBD2 (5 bases). Per the germline V gene, CDR1 is SGHNT and CDR2 is YYREEE (reference sequence). The CDR3 sequence is 12 residues long. The V and J ends lost 2 bases and 8 bases respectively, with 8 bases between them. CDR3 loop: CASSFGRDEQFF. The DNA for the CDR3 is TGTGCCAGCAGCTTCGGGCGGGATGAGCAGTTCTTC.

The V call is TRBV29-1, the J call TRBJ1-5; the D is unclear. The V end lost 5 bases, the J end lost 7 bases, and 12 bases lay between the germline ends. The CDR3 loop spans 12 amino acids. The germline CDR1 and CDR2 sequences are SQVTM and ANQGSEA. CDR3 DNA: TGCAGCGTTCACGTTGCAGGCCAGCCCCAGCATTTT. This codes for CSVHVAGQPQHF. Looking up the rest from reference TRBV29-1 and TRBJ1-5 gives the full variable domain: SAVISQKPSRDICQRGTSLTIQCQVDSQVTMMFWYRQQPGQSLTLIATANQGSEATYESGFVIDKFPISRPNLTFSTLTVSNMSPEDSSIYLCSVHVAGQPQHFGDGTRLSIL.

The CDR3, as DNA: TGTGCCAGCAGCACGGGACAGCATCTGAATACGCAGTATTTT. As protein: CASSTGQHLNTQYF. The chain recombines TRBV5-6 with TRBJ2-3, with TRBD1 matching 7 bases. This CDR3 is built from 14 residues. V was clipped by 4 bases and J by 7 bases; unmatched bases: 9. Germline assignment: CDR1 SGHDT and CDR2 YYEEEE.

The chain couples TRBV7-2 to TRBJ2-5; TRBD2 matches 8 bases. The CDR3 contains 15 residues. Germline CDR1 and CDR2: SGHTA and FQGNSA. Trimming removed 1 base from V and 6 bases from J; junction bases left unmatched: 7. For the CDR3, the DNA is TGTGCCAGCAGCTTAGAGGCTAGCGGGTTGAAGACCCAGTACTTC. Residues: CASSLEASGLKTQYF.

This chain connects TRBV19 to TRBJ2-7, with D unclear. Trimming removed 6 bases at V and 0 bases at J, with 12 bases between. Looked up from germline, CDR1 is LNHDA and CDR2 is SQIVND (reference sequence). The CDR3 covers 14 residues. The CDR3 is CASRIQDDSYEQYF. As DNA, the CDR3 is TGTGCCAGTAGGATCCAGGACGACTCCTACGAGCAGTACTTC. Filled out from reference TRBV19 and TRBJ2-7, the complete variable domain reads DGGITQSPKYLFRKEGQNVTLSCEQNLNHDAMYWYRQDPGQGLRLIYYSQIVNDFQKGDIAEGYSVSREKKESFPLTVTSAQKNPTAFYLCASRIQDDSYEQYFGPGTRLTVT.

The chain combines TRBV19 with TRBJ2-1, with D possibly being TRBD1 (5 bases). Looked up from germline, CDR1 is LNHDA and CDR2 is SQIVND (reference sequence). Trimming took 4 bases from V and 12 from J, leaving 10 bases between them. This CDR3 contains 11 residues. CDR3 sequence: CASSNPTAQFF. In DNA, the CDR3 is TGTGCCAGTAGTAACCCGACAGCGCAGTTCTTC.

V gene TRBV9 combines with J gene TRBJ1-2, with no clear D. V dropped 0 bases and J dropped 2 bases, with 11 bases sitting between them. CDR1 is SGDLS and CDR2 is YYNGEE in the germline V gene. The CDR3 is 15 amino acids. CDR3 bases: TGTGCCAGCAGCGTAGGGGTGTCATTAAACTATGGCTACACCTTC. This gives the protein CASSVGVSLNYGYTF.

This chain connects TRBV15 to TRBJ1-3; D unresolved. The V end lost 0 bases, the J end lost 7 bases, and 4 bases lay between the germline ends. The CDR3 is made up of 12 amino acids. Germline assignment: CDR1 LNHNV and CDR2 YYDKDF (reference sequence). The CDR3 sequence: CATSRDKNTIYF. Here the CDR3 DNA reads TGTGCCACCAGCAGAGATAAGAACACCATATATTTT.

V and J are TRBV9 and TRBJ2-7; 13 nucleotides agree with TRBD2. Germline CDR1 and CDR2: SGDLS and YYNGEE. The CDR3 covers 13 residues. V lost 7 bases, J lost 7 bases, and 5 bases stayed unmatched. CDR3 DNA: TGTGCCAGCGGTATACTAGCGGGAGGGGAGCAGTACTTC. Its translation is CASGILAGGEQYF.

This chain's CDR3 is CASSLAGINNEQFF. The CDR3, as DNA: TGCGCCAGCAGCTTGGCCGGAATAAACAATGAGCAGTTCTTC. The gene calls are TRBV5-1 and TRBJ2-1; no reliable D call. This CDR3 has 14 residues. The germline V and J ends were trimmed by 0 bases and 5 bases, with 9 bases remaining between them. The V gene's germline CDR1 is SGHRS and CDR2 YFSETQ.

This clone showed up just once. The chain employs TRBV5-1 and TRBJ2-3, with D perhaps TRBD1 (7 bases). The length of the CDR3 is 13 residues. The V and J ends lost 2 bases and 9 bases respectively, with 13 bases between them. Germline assignment: CDR1 SGHRS and CDR2 YFSETQ. The CDR3 DNA is TGCGCCAGCAGCTTTACAGGGGAGGAAACGCAGTATTTT. Amino acids: CASSFTGEETQYF.

This sequence joins TRBV10-3 and TRBJ2-7; weak D call: TRBD1 (5 bases). Trimming shortened V by 2 bases and J by 7 bases, and 9 bases separated the two germline ends. Germline loops: CDR1 ENHRY, CDR2 SYGVKD. The CDR3 has 12 amino acids. DNA for the CDR3: TGTGCCATCAGTGAGAGGGGAATGGAGCAGTACTTC. Residues: CAISERGMEQYF.

This clone occurred once. The V call is TRBV9, the J call TRBJ2-5; 7 bases agree with TRBD2. The germline CDR1 and CDR2 sequences are SGDLS and YYNGEE. CDR3 length: 12 amino acids. Trimming cost V 3 bases and J 5 bases; bases outside gene matches: 1. CDR3 coding DNA: TGTGCCAGCAGCGGTAGCGGGGAGACCCAGTACTTC. This encodes CASSGSGETQYF.

The V gene is TRBV2, the J gene TRBJ2-3; 10 bases match TRBD2. This CDR3 is 14 amino acids long. J lost 10 bases, V lost 4 bases, and 8 bases had no gene match. Germline values: CDR1 SNHLY, CDR2 FYNNEI. CDR3 in amino acids: CASSVLAGEYPQYF. The CDR3 coding sequence is TGTGCCAGCAGTGTTCTAGCGGGAGAATATCCGCAGTATTTT.

This rearrangement joins TRBV13 to TRBJ2-3; 8 nucleotides line up with TRBD2. Germline lookup yields CDR1 PRHDT and CDR2 FYEKMQ (reference sequence). After removal of 4 bases from V and 4 bases from J, the junction contained 10 bases not matched to a gene. This CDR3 is 16 amino acids long. The CDR3 nucleotides are TGTGCCAGCAGCTCGTTCGGGAGGGCCGATCCAGATACGCAGTATTTT. Its protein product is CASSSFGRADPDTQYF.

V and J are TRBV5-1 and TRBJ2-5; TRBD2 matches 9 bases. This CDR3 region has 14 residues. The V and J ends lost 5 bases and 4 bases, in that order; junction bases with no gene match: 6. Germline CDR1 SGHRS, CDR2 YFSETQ. The CDR3 DNA sequence: TGCGCCAGCAGTATAGCGGGAGTCCCAGAGACCCAGTACTTC. This translates into CASSIAGVPETQYF.

As for this clone: Different DNA sequences within this sample yield the same CDR3. The gene calls are TRBV5-4 and TRBJ1-5, with D unclear. CDR3 size: 13 residues. Germline V gene sequence: CDR1 SGHNT, CDR2 YYREEE (reference sequence). Trimming took off 2 bases at V and 0 bases at J, with 3 bases between the two ends. The CDR3 nucleotides are TGTGCCAGCAGCTTAGATAGCAATCAGCCCCAGCATTTT. Encoded protein: CASSLDSNQPQHF.